A single sample gave rise to the 9 T cell receptor beta chains below, sequenced in a study of cytomegalovirus exposure and HLA in healthy donors. Both 60 Vbeta primers and 13 Jbeta primers went into the PCR. Measured with immunoSEQ multiplex PCR; TCRdb has only the in-frame clones, and not every one. The data contain around 150,000 clones, 75% to 85% of them singletons. Specimen: PBMCs. The receptors come from a man in his fifties or sixties in good health and CMV-seronegative.

Here the CDR3 DNA reads TGTGCCAGCGGACAGGGGCAAGAGACCCAGTACTTC. Its protein is CASGQGQETQYF. V usage is TRBV28 and J usage is TRBJ2-5; 9 bases line up with TRBD1. V was pared by 8 bases and J by 2 bases, with 0 bases of the junction left unmatched. Germline CDR1 reads MDHEN; CDR2 reads SYDVKM. The CDR3 is 12 residues long.

V usage is TRBV28 and J usage is TRBJ1-2, with TRBD1 as a possible D gene (6 bases). This CDR3 region has 15 residues. The V end lost 2 bases, the J end lost 1 base, and 11 bases lay between the germline ends. The germline CDR1 and CDR2 sequences are MDHEN and SYDVKM. CDR3 protein: CASSLPTGHNYGYTF. Here the CDR3 DNA reads TGTGCCAGCAGTTTACCGACGGGACATAACTATGGCTACACCTTC.

The rearrangement joins TRBV30 to TRBJ1-5; D is possibly TRBD1 (5 bases). The CDR3 has 15 amino acids. Germline CDR1 GTSNPN, CDR2 SVGIG (reference sequence). Trimming pared 4 bases from V and 7 bases from J, leaving 20 bases between. The CDR3: CAWTSGGSTGQPQHF. In DNA form, the CDR3 reads TGTGCCTGGACATCCGGGGGATCCACTGGGCAGCCCCAGCATTTT.

The V gene is TRBV28, the J gene TRBJ1-4; TRBD1 might be the D (5 bases). CDR3 length equals 14 residues. Germline V CDR1 and CDR2: MDHEN, SYDVKM. V lost 2 bases to trimming and J lost 8 bases, with 12 bases between them. In DNA, the CDR3 is TGTGCCAGCAGTTTAAGGGCAGGGCACGAAAAACTGTTTTTT. Protein sequence: CASSLRAGHEKLFF. Full variable domain (rest looked up from reference TRBV28 and TRBJ1-4): DVKVTQSSRYLVKRTGEKVFLECVQDMDHENMFWYRQDPGLGLRLIYFSYDVKMKEKGDIPEGYSVSREKKERFSLILESASTNQTSMYLCASSLRAGHEKLFFGSGTQLSVL.

This clone was observed a single time. The CDR3 region has the DNA TGTGCCAGCAGCTTAGCACAGGACAATGAGCAGTTCTTC. Protein: CASSLAQDNEQFF. The rearrangement joins TRBV7-8 to TRBJ2-1; TRBD1 might be the D (5 bases). Looked up from germline, CDR1 is SGHVS and CDR2 is FQNEAQ. V lost 0 bases to trimming and J lost 5 bases, with 5 bases between them. The CDR3 loop spans 13 amino acids.

The genes are TRBV18 and TRBJ2-7; D uncertain. Trimming took 0 bases from V and 2 from J, leaving 11 bases between them. Germline CDR1 and CDR2: KGHSH and LQKENI. CDR3 length equals 15 residues. The CDR3 nucleotides are TGTGCCAGCTCACCACCCGGCGGTTCCGCCTACGAGCAGTACTTC. Its translation is CASSPPGGSAYEQYF.

The CDR3 nucleotides read TGCGCCAGCAGCTTGGCCTATCAGGGCCGCTCTGGAAACACCATATATTTT. Translating gives CASSLAYQGRSGNTIYF. V and J are TRBV5-1 and TRBJ1-3; TRBD1 is a possible D gene (5 bases). The CDR3 is 17 amino acids. V lost 0 bases and J lost 0, with 13 bases in between. Germline V gives CDR1 SGHRS, CDR2 YFSETQ.

The J gene is TRBJ2-7, the V gene TRBV6-1; D is possibly TRBD2 (7 bases). Germline CDR1 reads MNHNS; CDR2 reads SASEGT. This CDR3 contains 14 residues. V lost 0 bases to trimming and J lost 5 bases, with 11 bases between them. As DNA, the CDR3 is TGTGCCAGCAGTGAAGCGCGGGGGCGAGACGAGCAGTACTTC. Its translation: CASSEARGRDEQYF.

This chain links TRBV5-4 with TRBJ2-2; TRBD1 agrees at 8 bases. Germline V gene lookup returns CDR1 SGHNT and CDR2 YYREEE (reference sequence). The V segment lost 1 base and the J segment 7 bases; nucleotides outside the gene matches: 9. There are 16 residues in the CDR3. This CDR3 is CASSLFGQGGGGELFF. For the CDR3, the DNA is TGTGCCAGCAGCTTGTTTGGACAGGGAGGAGGCGGGGAGCTGTTTTTT.